This T cell receptor (beta chain) came from a study of CD8+CD57+ T cells in acquired aplastic anemia. CDR1 is KGHDR and CDR2 is SFDVKD in the germline V gene. CDR3 length equals 16 residues. V shed 2 bases and J 3 bases; nucleotides not matched to a gene: 7. Patients picked for sequencing had shown CD8+CD57+ cell expansion detected by flow cytometry. This clonotype was observed many times. The template used for profiling TCR beta VDJ and CDR3 was genomic DNA. TCRdb itself ran the reads through MiXCR, one entry per CDR3 protein. The profile shows about 190,000 distinct CDR3 sequences, nearly 50% of them singletons.

Sequencing was performed on sorted CD4+, CD8+, or CD8+CD57+ T cells (not recorded which) from PBMCs. This chain joins TRBV24-1 and TRBJ2-3, with 7 nucleotides matching TRBD2. The source of this sequence is a human donor with aplastic anemia. CDR3: CATSDSHRGVTDTQYF. The CDR3, as DNA: TGTGCCACCAGTGATTCCCACCGGGGGGTAACAGATACGCAGTATTTT.